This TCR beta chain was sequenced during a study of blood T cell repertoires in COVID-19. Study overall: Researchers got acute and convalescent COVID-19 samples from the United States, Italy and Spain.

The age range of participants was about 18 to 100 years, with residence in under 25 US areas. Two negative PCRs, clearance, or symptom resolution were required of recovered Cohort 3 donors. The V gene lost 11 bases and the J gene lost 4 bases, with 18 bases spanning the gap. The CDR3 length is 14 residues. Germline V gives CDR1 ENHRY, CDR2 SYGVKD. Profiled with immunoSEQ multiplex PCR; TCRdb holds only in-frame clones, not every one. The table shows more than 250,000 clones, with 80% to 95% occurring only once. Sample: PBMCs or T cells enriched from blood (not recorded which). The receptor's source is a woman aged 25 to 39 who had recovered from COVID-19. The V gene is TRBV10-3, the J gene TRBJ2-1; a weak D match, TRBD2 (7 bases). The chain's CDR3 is CAAGASGFYNEQFF. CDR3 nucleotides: TGTGCCGCAGGGGCTAGCGGCTTTTACAATGAGCAGTTCTTC.